This is a list of T cell receptor beta chains from one sample in a study of neurological immune-mediated disorders. MiXCR, run by TCRdb on the 5' RACE reads, gives a single entry per CDR3 protein. The repertoire has 100,000 or so distinct CDR3 sequences, 3.5% of them found once; the top ten carry 5.5% to 6.5%. Sequenced: PBMCs. The source of these receptors is a woman younger than 30 with multiple sclerosis. Both conserved end residues are trimmed from each CDR3. Each record gives: V gene, CDR3 protein.

TRBV6-6 ASSTLTGGSPYEQY
TRBV9 ASSVSTAFNTEAF
TRBV29-1 SVRDGFLGNQPQH
TRBV20-1 SAREGGSASPLH
TRBV6-5 ASRRREGFSEQF
TRBV29-1 SVDGPSGGTEAF
TRBV28 ASSEGSGDDYGYT
TRBV19 ASSIDSSTDTQY
TRBV6-2/TRBV6-3 ASSRANEQF
TRBV29-1 SVATGSFHGYT
TRBV20-1 SARDVGFQETQY
TRBV18 ASSPPAGVRNEQF
TRBV5-1 ASRSAGVNTEAF
TRBV3-1 ASRSTGRNGYT
TRBV20-1 SARSYNEQF
TRBV20-1 SAGGLAASTDTQY
TRBV3-1 ASSQLSVASNTGELF
TRBV6-5 ASSRRGSFGNEQF
TRBV5-8 ASSFGGIADTQY
TRBV3-1 ASSQTSRNYNEQF
TRBV7-6 ASSLAGSSGHGYT
TRBV4-3 ASSQGLAGPQQY
TRBV20-1 SAPLGLAGGWYQETQY
TRBV20-1 SAPSRGLYNSPLH
TRBV6-2/TRBV6-3 ASSSSGTAKTYSGANVLT
TRBV12-3/TRBV12-4 ASSLRGFGETQY
TRBV6-5 ASSYSTTGELF
TRBV5-1 ASSLDATDTQY
TRBV6-5 ASSYSGYSGNTIY
TRBV6-5 ASSYWVGKTEAF
TRBV12-3/TRBV12-4 ASSSGQGALTGELF
TRBV5-6 ASSLGRVNYGYT
TRBV3-1 ASSQGRTRRGYT
TRBV20-1 SANRGGGADTQY
TRBV19 ASSSWTGYSNQPQH
TRBV6-5 ASSPGLGGLRTDTQY
TRBV27 ASSLGTVRTDTQY
TRBV7-3 ASSLSGTSYNEQF
TRBV5-1 ASSLETALAGYT
TRBV15 ATSRDLVKSHEQY
TRBV20-1 SASSRDRVQPQH
TRBV6-5 ASSPLDGYGYT
TRBV11-2 ASSFKTIPLLNTEAF